This TCR beta chain was observed in a study of control samples from healthy donors and cancer patients (dated by TCRdb to the early 2020s). As regards this clone: The antigen this receptor binds is unknown. Base qualities are not at hand, and no much larger clone is one base apart.

Receptor libraries were prepared by the immunoSEQ multiplex PCR assay. As stored in TCRdb, this immuneACCESS dataset retains in-frame rearrangements with V and J assigned. A fraction of the clones does not appear; measured against another copy, unresolved V genes explain less than half of the discrepancy, and the remainder lacks a known reason. This sample lists approximately 99,000 clones; 70% to 85% were detected once. Approximately 7% of the sample is held by the ten biggest clonotypes. The CDR1 and CDR2 encoded by the germline V gene (reference sequence) are GTSNPN and SVGIG. Its CDR3 holds 13 amino acids, cysteine through phenylalanine. Kept here is only the CDR3 DNA, which spans 39 bases and is read in frame from base 1. Ends trimmed: V by 4 bases, J by 4 bases; bases unmatched to a gene: 6.

This sequence uses TRBV30 and TRBJ2-5, with 7 bases aligning to TRBD2. Material for sequencing was blood. The receptor was isolated from a man between 18 and 35 years old in good health. The bases read TGTGCCTGGAACGGGGGGATGGGAGAGACCCAGTACTTC. Its coded protein is CAWNGGMGETQYF.